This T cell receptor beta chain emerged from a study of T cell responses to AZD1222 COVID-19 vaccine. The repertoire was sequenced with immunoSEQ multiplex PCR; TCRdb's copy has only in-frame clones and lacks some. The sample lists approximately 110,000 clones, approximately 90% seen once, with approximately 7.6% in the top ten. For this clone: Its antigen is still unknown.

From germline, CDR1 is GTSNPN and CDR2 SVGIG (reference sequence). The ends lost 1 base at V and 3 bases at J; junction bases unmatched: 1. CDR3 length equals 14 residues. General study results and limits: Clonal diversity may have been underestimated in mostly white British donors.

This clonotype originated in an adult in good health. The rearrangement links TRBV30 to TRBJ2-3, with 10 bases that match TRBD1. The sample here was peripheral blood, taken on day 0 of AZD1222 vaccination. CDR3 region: CAWSAGQGTDTQYF. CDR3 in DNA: TGTGCCTGGAGTGCGGGACAGGGGACAGATACGCAGTATTTT.